Listed below are T cell receptor beta chains from one sample, sequenced in a study of post-analysis software for immune sequencing data. TCRdb redid the calling of the PCR reads with MiXCR, one entry per CDR3 protein. The table has about 820,000 distinct CDR3 sequences, under 70% seen once. The sample consisted of blood. The receptor set was obtained from a girl aged 5-17 years with multiple sclerosis. CDR3s include the opening cysteine and the closing phenylalanine or tryptophan. A D gene is named only where the DNA matches it firmly. Size values are once, few and many counts, or a class for expanded clones, and some rows have none.

clone size	D gene	J gene	CDR3 length	V gene	CDR3 DNA	CDR3 protein
once	TRBD1	TRBJ1-4	15	TRBV14	TGTGCCAGCAGCCAAGAGCACGGACAGGTCGGCCAACTGTTTTTT	CASSQEHGQVGQLFF
few	-	TRBJ2-7	13	TRBV7-9	TGTGCCAGCTCAAGGCAGACCCTCTACGAGCAGTACTTC	CASSRQTLYEQYF
-	TRBD2	TRBJ2-1	16	TRBV7-2	TGTGCCAGCAGCCTGTACGGGACTAGCGGAATCAATGAGCAGTTCTTC	CASSLYGTSGINEQFF
-	-	TRBJ1-2	14	TRBV10-2	TGCGCCAGCAGTGTCCGACAGACTAACTATGGCTACACCTTC	CASSVRQTNYGYTF
-	-	TRBJ1-1	12	TRBV27	TGTGTCAGCTCCCGGTGGGGCGCTGAAGCTTTCTTT	CVSSRWGAEAFF
-	-	TRBJ2-7	14	TRBV29-1	TGCAGCGTTGAAGCGGGACGGACTTACAATGAGCAGTACTTC	CSVEAGRTYNEQYF
-	TRBD2	TRBJ2-3	18	TRBV6-5	TGTGCCAGCAGTTACTCGACCCCGACTAGCGGGGGGGTAGATACGCAGTATTTT	CASSYSTPTSGGVDTQYF
-	TRBD1	TRBJ2-7	14	TRBV20-1	TGCAGTGCTATATACAGGGGCGAGGACTACGAGCAGTACTTC	CSAIYRGEDYEQYF
few	-	TRBJ2-4	13	TRBV29-1	TGCAGCGCCTGGGACACCCACTCCAACATTCAGTACTTC	CSAWDTHSNIQYF
few	TRBD1	TRBJ1-2	13	TRBV6-6	TGTGCCAGCAGTCGGGACAGTACGACTGGCTACACCTTC	CASSRDSTTGYTF
-	TRBD1	TRBJ2-5	14	TRBV5-1	TGCGCCAGCAGCGTAAAGGGGGCCGGGGAGACCCAGTACTTC	CASSVKGAGETQYF
-	-	TRBJ2-7	15	TRBV15	TGTGCCACCAGCAGAGAGGGCAGTAGCTCCTACGAGCAGTACTTC	CATSREGSSSYEQYF
-	TRBD1	TRBJ1-1	14	TRBV10-3	TGTGCCATCAGCCCACAGGGGGAAGGGAGTGAAGCTTTCTTT	CAISPQGEGSEAFF
-	TRBD1	TRBJ2-7	14	TRBV18	TGTGCCAGCTCCAGGGGGAGTGATGCCTACGAGCAGTACTTC	CASSRGSDAYEQYF
-	-	TRBJ2-1	13	TRBV29-1	TGCAGCGGATCCGCAGGAGGCCCGATGGAGCAGTTCTTC	CSGSAGGPMEQFF
few	TRBD1	TRBJ2-7	13	TRBV29-1	TGCAGCGTTGGACAGGGGAACAGGTACGAGCAGTACTTC	CSVGQGNRYEQYF
-	TRBD2	TRBJ2-3	15	TRBV14	TGTGCCAGCAGCCAACTAGCGGGAGGTTCAGATACGCAGTATTTT	CASSQLAGGSDTQYF
-	-	TRBJ2-3	12	TRBV20-1	TGCAGTGCAACACCTAGCACAGATACGCAGTATTTT	CSATPSTDTQYF
-	-	TRBJ2-2	15	TRBV10-2	TGCGCCAGCAGCCACCGGCAGGGGGGCACCGGGGAGCTGTTTTTT	CASSHRQGGTGELFF
once	TRBD2	TRBJ2-1	14	TRBV29-1	TGCAGCGACGCCGGGACTAGCGGGTACAATGAGCAGTTCTTC	CSDAGTSGYNEQFF
-	-	TRBJ1-2	12	TRBV25-1	TGTGCCAGCAGTGAACAGGGCTATGGCTACACCTTC	CASSEQGYGYTF
few	-	TRBJ2-1	23	TRBV4-1	TGCGCCAGCAGCCCTCTTCTCCCCCTTGAGGGGGGTCGGGGCGGGTGGCAGTCCCATGAGCAGTTCTTC	CASSPLLPLEGGRGGWQSHEQFF
-	-	TRBJ2-6	18	TRBV25-1	TGTGCCAGCAGTGAGGGGGGCCTGGCCGGATCTGGGGCCAACGTCCTGACTTTC	CASSEGGLAGSGANVLTF
-	-	TRBJ2-7	15	TRBV12-3/TRBV12-4	TGTGCCAGCACCTTAGGGGCTAGCGCGGTCTACGAGCAGTACTTC	CASTLGASAVYEQYF
-	TRBD1	TRBJ2-5	16	TRBV5-1	TGCGCCAGCAGCTTTGCCAGGGGGCACGATCTGGAGACCCAGTACTTC	CASSFARGHDLETQYF
-	-	TRBJ1-4	16	TRBV6-5	TGTGCCAGCAGTTACGGGCAGTTGGTCGCCCTGGAAAAACTGTTTTTT	CASSYGQLVALEKLFF
-	-	TRBJ2-7	17	TRBV5-4	TGTGCCAGCAGCTTGGAAAGGAGGGGGAACGGACCATACGAGCAGTACTTC	CASSLERRGNGPYEQYF
once	TRBD1	TRBJ2-1	17	TRBV10-3	TGTGCCATCAGTGAGTCTACCGGGACAGGGAAAAGTGGTGAGCAGTTCTTC	CAISESTGTGKSGEQFF
few	-	TRBJ2-5	15	TRBV3-1	TGTGCCAGCAGCCAAGTACTCGCGGGGCTTGAGACCCAGTACTTC	CASSQVLAGLETQYF
-	-	TRBJ1-1	14	TRBV6-5	TGTGCCAGCACCCCTGAAAGGTCGAACGCTGAAGCTTTCTTT	CASTPERSNAEAFF
-	-	TRBJ2-3	15	TRBV5-1	TGCGCCAGCAGCCTCGATTTCGGACGCACAGATACGCAGTATTTT	CASSLDFGRTDTQYF
-	TRBD2	TRBJ2-1	17	TRBV5-1	TGCGCCAGCAGTGTAGATTTCCCTAGCGGGGATTACAATGAGCAGTTCTTC	CASSVDFPSGDYNEQFF
few	TRBD1	TRBJ2-3	15	TRBV5-6	TGTGCCAGCAGCCGAGTTGGACAGGGAACAGATACGCAGTATTTT	CASSRVGQGTDTQYF
few	-	TRBJ2-7	14	TRBV7-9	TGTGCCAGCAGCTCAGAGGGCAGAAGATCCGAGCAGTACTTC	CASSSEGRRSEQYF
-	-	TRBJ2-7	16	TRBV10-3	TGTGCCATCAGTGATACTCTGGGCAGGGATATCGGCGAGCAGTACTTC	CAISDTLGRDIGEQYF
few	TRBD1	TRBJ2-7	15	TRBV20-1	TGCAGTGCTACCGAGCGGACAGGGGGCGTCTACGAGCAGTACTTC	CSATERTGGVYEQYF
many	TRBD2	TRBJ2-7	13	TRBV29-1	TGCAGCGTTGTTAGCGGGAGTGTCGACGAGCAGTACTTC	CSVVSGSVDEQYF
-	-	TRBJ2-3	15	TRBV15	TGTGCCACCAGCAGAGATCTCAGGGTCCCAGATACGCAGTATTTT	CATSRDLRVPDTQYF
-	-	TRBJ1-4	13	TRBV30	TGTGCCTGGGACAGCAACCCAAATGAAAAACGGTTTTTT	CAWDSNPNEKRFF
-	-	TRBJ1-2	15	TRBV5-1	TGCGCCAGCAGCTCGGACAGCTTCACTAACTATGGCTACACCTTC	CASSSDSFTNYGYTF
-	-	TRBJ1-5	13	TRBV29-1	TGCAGCGTTGAAGTTGAGTTGGATCAGCCCCAGCATTTT	CSVEVELDQPQHF
-	TRBD2	TRBJ2-7	14	TRBV29-1	TGCAGCGTGGGGAGGGGCGGGAGGAGCGACGAGCAGTACTTC	CSVGRGGRSDEQYF
-	-	TRBJ1-2	13	TRBV27	TGTGCCAGCAGAGAGGGGTCAGGCTATGGCTACACCTTC	CASREGSGYGYTF
-	TRBD1	TRBJ2-7	15	TRBV5-1	TGCGCCAGCAGCTGGCTGGGGACAGGGAACTACGAGCAGTACTTC	CASSWLGTGNYEQYF
-	-	TRBJ2-7	14	TRBV18	TGTGCCAGCTCAGCTAGCTTGGGAACCTACGAGCAGTACTTC	CASSASLGTYEQYF
few	-	TRBJ2-7	12	TRBV29-1	TGCAGCGCTAACCTACAGGGCTACGAGCAGTACTTC	CSANLQGYEQYF
-	-	TRBJ1-2	15	TRBV7-6	TGTGCCAGCAGCCCCAATTGGGGTTTAGGATATGGCTACACCTTC	CASSPNWGLGYGYTF